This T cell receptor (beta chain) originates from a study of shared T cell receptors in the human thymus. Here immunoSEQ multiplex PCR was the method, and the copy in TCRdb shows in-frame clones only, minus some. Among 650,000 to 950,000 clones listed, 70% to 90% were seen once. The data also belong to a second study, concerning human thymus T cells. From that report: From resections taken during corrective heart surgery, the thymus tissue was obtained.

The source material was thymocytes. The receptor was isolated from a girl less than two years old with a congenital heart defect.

CDR3 DNA sequence: TGTGCCACCAGCAGAGGTCCTGCAGGAAAAGGCTCACCCCTCCACTTT. Protein sequence: CATSRGPAGKGSPLHF. The chain joins TRBV15 to TRBJ1-6, with D unresolved. The V gene's germline CDR1 is LNHNV and CDR2 YYDKDF (reference sequence). This CDR3 has 16 amino acids. V shed 1 base and J shed 10 bases, with 17 bases lying between them.